A single sample gave rise to the 3 T cell receptor beta chains below, sequenced in a study of shared clonotypes between healthy human individuals. The method was immunoSEQ multiplex PCR; TCRdb's version includes in-frame clones alone and lacks a portion of them. The sample shows about 490,000 clones, roughly 80% of them seen only once. The material sequenced was PBMCs. The receptors here all came from a woman between 40 and 50 years old in good health. Some clones in this sample may be carry-over from other donors' samples.

The gene calls are TRBV7-2 and TRBJ1-2, with 7 bases aligning to TRBD1. Germline V gene lookup returns CDR1 SGHTA and CDR2 FQGNSA. Trimming cost V 5 bases and J 4 bases; bases outside gene matches: 7. The CDR3 loop spans 14 amino acids. In DNA, the CDR3 is TGTGCCAGCAGCCCTCGCGCAGGGGGCTATGGCTACACCTTC. Its translation: CASSPRAGGYGYTF.

J is TRBJ2-3 and V is TRBV5-1; 7 bases agree with TRBD2. The J segment lost 2 bases and the V segment lost 4 bases, leaving 4 bases of the junction unmatched. Germline V gives CDR1 SGHRS, CDR2 YFSETQ. This CDR3 has 14 residues. The CDR3 bases are TGCGCCAGCAGCCCGGGGGGTCTCACAGATACGCAGTATTTT. It translates to CASSPGGLTDTQYF. The whole variable domain, remainder taken from reference TRBV5-1 and TRBJ2-3, is KAGVTQTPRYLIKTRGQQVTLSCSPISGHRSVSWYQQTPGQGLQFLFEYFSETQRNKGNFPGRFSGRQFSNSRSEMNVSTLELGDSALYLCASSPGGLTDTQYFGPGTRLTVL.

The chain employs TRBV30 and TRBJ1-4; no firm D call. V was pared by 0 bases and J by 0 bases, with 14 bases between. The CDR3 is 17 amino acids. The germline V gene encodes CDR1 GTSNPN and CDR2 SVGIG (reference sequence). The chain's CDR3 is CAWSVLGPGATNEKLFF. The CDR3 DNA reads TGTGCCTGGAGTGTACTTGGGCCGGGAGCAACTAATGAAAAACTGTTTTTT.